This T cell receptor beta chain was found in a study of OX40 agonist ivuxolimab in advanced cancers. V gave up 5 bases and J gave up 7 bases, with 14 bases separating them. The CDR3 consists of 13 residues. Germline V gene sequence: CDR1 SGHTA, CDR2 FQGNSA. Repertoires were generated with immunoSEQ multiplex PCR, while TCRdb's copy carries only in-frame clones and drops some. The sample contains more than 85,000 clones, approximately 89% of which appear only once. The specimen was CD4+ or CD8+ T cells sorted from blood, collected in a trial of the OX40 agonist ivuxolimab. This chain connects TRBV7-2 to TRBJ2-5, with D uncertain. The sequence derives from an adult with an advanced solid tumor such as melanoma, head and neck, liver or kidney cancer. The CDR3 DNA reads as TGTGCCAGCAGCCCAATATACGACGGGACCCAGTACTTC. Translated: CASSPIYDGTQYF. The whole variable domain, filled in from reference TRBV7-2 and TRBJ2-5, reads GAGVSQSPSNKVTEKGKDVELRCDPISGHTALYWYRQSLGQGLEFLIYFQGNSAPDKSGLPSDRFSAERTGGSVSTLTIQRTQQEDSAVYLCASSPIYDGTQYFGPGTRLLVL.